The 22 T cell receptor beta chains given below trace back to one sample, sequenced in a study of blood T cell repertoires in COVID-19 (dated by TCRdb to the early 2020s). Libraries were made using the immunoSEQ multiplex PCR assay. TCRdb limited this immuneACCESS table to in-frame rearrangements with V and J called. A share of clones is missing; checked studies link under half to unresolved V genes, and the rest is unexplained. This sample comprises about 78,000 clones, 75% to 90% of them detected only once. Approximately 5.8% of the sample is in the top ten clones. Sample: peripheral blood. The receptors were sampled from a man between 60 and 75 years old with active or convalescent COVID-19.

The genes are TRBV24-1 and TRBJ1-2; possibly TRBD1 for D (5 bases). Per germline, CDR1 KGHDR and CDR2 SFDVKD. The CDR3 contains 14 residues. Trimming stripped 2 bases from V and 2 bases from J, with 8 bases between. The CDR3 DNA follows: TGTGCCACCAGTGATTCGGACAAGAACTATGGCTACACCTTC. Translating it yields CATSDSDKNYGYTF.

The genes are TRBV29-1 and TRBJ1-1; 8 bases align to TRBD1. This CDR3 comprises 14 residues. Per the germline V gene, CDR1 is SQVTM and CDR2 is ANQGSEA. After removal of 8 bases from V and 1 base from J, the junction contained 9 bases not matched to a gene. DNA for the CDR3: TGCAGCTCGCGGACAGGGAGGACGAACACTGAAGCTTTCTTT. As protein: CSSRTGRTNTEAFF.

V is TRBV7-2 and J is TRBJ2-7; 11 positions agree with TRBD1. The CDR3 length is 15 residues. The V gene's germline CDR1 is SGHTA and CDR2 FQGNSA. The V gene end was trimmed by 3 bases and the J gene end by 2 bases; junction bases not matched to a gene: 3. The CDR3 DNA sequence: TGTGCCAGCAGCTTCGGACAGGGGGCCGCCTACGAGCAGTACTTC. Protein: CASSFGQGAAYEQYF.

V and J are TRBV7-2 and TRBJ2-6; 8 bases agree with TRBD1. There are 15 residues in the CDR3. V was pared by 6 bases and J by 4 bases, with 5 bases of the junction left unmatched. Germline V CDR1 and CDR2: SGHTA, FQGNSA. CDR3 bases: TGTGCCAGCAGATTGACAGGGGCCGGGGCCAACGTCCTGACTTTC. As protein: CASRLTGAGANVLTF.

This clone showed up just a few times. This chain links TRBV7-2 with TRBJ2-7; the match to TRBD1 covers 10 bases. Germline V CDR1 and CDR2: SGHTA, FQGNSA. The V segment lost 3 bases and the J segment 7 bases; nucleotides outside the gene matches: 6. This CDR3 is 14 amino acids long. CDR3 bases: TGTGCCAGCAGCTTTCGACAGGGGGCAGAGGAGCAGTACTTC. Protein: CASSFRQGAEEQYF.

CDR3 residues: CASSLRTEAFF. CDR3 DNA: TGTGCCAGCAGCCTGCGAACTGAAGCTTTCTTT. This rearrangement joins TRBV7-9 to TRBJ1-1; unclear D gene. The V end was cut by 5 bases, the J end by 5 bases, with 6 bases between. This CDR3 has 11 residues. Germline CDR1 is SEHNR and CDR2 is FQNEAQ (reference sequence).

The chain links TRBV5-1 to TRBJ2-7, with 9 positions matching TRBD1. Germline trimming cut 5 bases from V and 5 bases from J; bases unmatched to any gene: 2. CDR1 and CDR2 (germline): SGHRS, YFSETQ. This CDR3 has 12 residues. The CDR3 sequence is CASSRDRDEQYF. CDR3 nucleotide sequence: TGCGCCAGCAGTAGGGACAGGGACGAGCAGTACTTC.

The chain carries TRBV9 and TRBJ1-2; 8 bases align to TRBD1. Trimming at V came to 3 bases and at J to 4 bases, leaving 5 bases not matched to a gene. Germline-derived CDR1 and CDR2 are SGDLS and YYNGEE. The CDR3 consists of 14 residues. The CDR3 reads CASSAQGAGYGYTF. The CDR3 coding sequence is TGTGCCAGCAGCGCCCAGGGGGCCGGCTATGGCTACACCTTC.

The rearrangement uses TRBV5-1 and TRBJ2-1; D possibly corresponds to TRBD2 (6 bases). The CDR3 consists of 12 residues. The V and J ends lost 7 bases and 3 bases respectively, with 8 bases between them. Germline CDR1 reads SGHRS; CDR2 reads YFSETQ. For the CDR3, the DNA is TGCGCCAGCGGGGGGATCTACAATGAGCAGTTCTTC. Protein sequence: CASGGIYNEQFF. Using reference TRBV5-1 and TRBJ2-1 for the parts outside the CDR3, the full variable domain is KAGVTQTPRYLIKTRGQQVTLSCSPISGHRSVSWYQQTPGQGLQFLFEYFSETQRNKGNFPGRFSGRQFSNSRSEMNVSTLELGDSALYLCASGGIYNEQFFGPGTRLTVL.

This clone was seen a single time. The rearrangement links TRBV5-1 to TRBJ2-5; 14 nucleotides line up with TRBD2. This CDR3 spans 17 amino acids. Germline trimming cut 4 bases from V and 5 bases from J; bases unmatched to any gene: 10. Germline loops: CDR1 SGHRS, CDR2 YFSETQ. CDR3 sequence reads: CASSLPTSGGELETQYF. In nucleotides, the CDR3 is TGCGCCAGCAGCCTCCCGACTAGCGGGGGGGAGCTCGAGACCCAGTACTTC.

The genes are TRBV9 and TRBJ2-5; 12 nucleotides agree with TRBD2. Losses at the gene ends were 2 bases for V and 1 base for J; bases not matched to a gene: 6. The CDR3 is made up of 17 amino acids. Germline-derived CDR1 and CDR2 are SGDLS and YYNGEE. CDR3 sequence (DNA): TGTGCCAGCAGCGTGTCTCTAGCGGGGGGGCTCCAAGAGACCCAGTACTTC. It specifies CASSVSLAGGLQETQYF.

The chain employs TRBV6-2 or TRBV6-3 and TRBJ2-7; 10 bases map to TRBD1. Germline values: CDR1 MNHEY, CDR2 SVGEGT. J lost 4 bases, V lost 0 bases, and 6 bases had no gene match. This CDR3 has 16 residues. CDR3 in DNA: TGTGCCAGCAGTTACTCGAGAGGACAGGGGGAATACGAGCAGTACTTC. This sequence encodes CASSYSRGQGEYEQYF.

This clone was seen a few times. The rearrangement uses TRBV4-2 and TRBJ2-1; perhaps TRBD2 as D (6 bases). V was pared by 1 base and J by 5 bases, with 15 bases between. The CDR3 extends over 16 amino acids. CDR1 is LGHNA, CDR2 YNFKEQ, per germline. CDR3 sequence: CASSQATRGFDNEQFF. The CDR3 region has the DNA TGTGCCAGCAGCCAAGCAACCCGGGGGTTCGACAATGAGCAGTTCTTC.

The chain recombines TRBV5-1 with TRBJ1-3, with D perhaps TRBD1 (5 bases). CDR1 and CDR2 from the germline V gene are SGHRS and YFSETQ. V was trimmed by 1 base and J by 1 base, leaving 6 bases between them. The CDR3 covers 14 residues. CDR3 sequence (DNA): TGCGCCAGCAGCTTGCAGGGTTCTGGAAACACCATATATTTT. Translation: CASSLQGSGNTIYF.

In nucleotides, the CDR3 is TGTGCCAGCACTCTAAACGGGGGGAACACCGGGGAGCTGTTTTTT. Protein sequence: CASTLNGGNTGELFF. The chain is built from TRBV7-2 and TRBJ2-2, with D maybe TRBD2 (6 bases). Looked up from germline, CDR1 is SGHTA and CDR2 is FQGNSA. V was trimmed by 7 bases and J by 1 base, leaving 13 bases between them. The CDR3 runs 15 residues.

The gene calls are TRBV9 and TRBJ1-3; 9 bases match TRBD1. The V and J ends lost 5 bases and 8 bases, in that order; junction bases with no gene match: 8. The CDR3 runs to 14 residues. Germline V lookup: CDR1 SGDLS, CDR2 YYNGEE. This chain's CDR3 is CASRQGARSDTIYF. CDR3 sequence (DNA): TGTGCCAGCAGACAGGGGGCTCGTAGTGACACCATATATTTT.

The gene calls are TRBV12-3 or TRBV12-4 and TRBJ1-2, with no clear D. The ends were cut back, 8 bases at V and 4 bases at J, with 8 bases in the middle. The length of the CDR3 is 11 residues. This chain's CDR3 is CASARSYGYTF. In DNA form, the CDR3 reads TGTGCCAGCGCTAGGTCCTATGGCTACACCTTC.

This clone showed up just once. This chain links TRBV18 with TRBJ2-3; perhaps TRBD1 as D (5 bases). The germline gives CDR1 KGHSH, CDR2 LQKENI. This CDR3 spans 13 amino acids. V was cut by 0 bases and J by 4 bases, with 5 bases left in between. The CDR3 is CASSPPGPDTQYF. In nucleotides, the CDR3 is TGTGCCAGCTCACCACCGGGGCCAGATACGCAGTATTTT.

This chain joins TRBV27 and TRBJ1-2; 9 nucleotides align to TRBD1. J was trimmed by 2 bases and V by 8 bases; bases with no gene match: 12. CDR1 is MNHEY, CDR2 SMNVEV, per germline (reference sequence). The CDR3 extends over 16 amino acids. In DNA form, the CDR3 reads TGTGCCAGCGGTGACACAGGGGGCGCTTGGAACTATGGCTACACCTTC. The encoded protein is CASGDTGGAWNYGYTF.

This clone has only one observation. The chain carries TRBV29-1 and TRBJ2-1, with 12 bases matching TRBD2. The trim removed 1 base at V and 0 bases at J, leaving 7 bases unmatched. Per the germline V gene, CDR1 is SQVTM and CDR2 is ANQGSEA. This CDR3 contains 18 residues. The CDR3 is CSVEVASGGVFSYNEQFF. In DNA form, the CDR3 reads TGCAGCGTTGAAGTGGCTAGCGGGGGGGTATTCTCCTACAATGAGCAGTTCTTC.

The chain carries TRBV5-5 and TRBJ1-5; 8 bases map to TRBD1. V trimming: 4 bases; J trimming: 7 bases; junction bases outside the gene matches: 10. CDR1 and CDR2 (germline): SGHKS, YYEKEE (reference sequence). This CDR3 is built from 15 residues. The CDR3 DNA reads TGTGCCAGCAGCGAATGGACAGGGCGGGAACAGCCCCAGCATTTT. This translates into CASSEWTGREQPQHF. The variable domain in full, with the rest retrieved from reference TRBV5-5 and TRBJ1-5, is DAGVTQSPTHLIKTRGQQVTLRCSPISGHKSVSWYQQVLGQGPQFIFQYYEKEERGRGNFPDRFSARQFPNYSSELNVNALLLGDSALYLCASSEWTGREQPQHFGDGTRLSIL.

Written as DNA, the CDR3 is TGTGCCAGCAGTTCCCTCCTAGACGAGGGCTACACCTTC. Translation gives CASSSLLDEGYTF. The chain employs TRBV12-3 or TRBV12-4 and TRBJ1-2; D uncertain. V dropped 4 bases and J dropped 8 bases, with 14 bases sitting between them. There are 13 residues in the CDR3.